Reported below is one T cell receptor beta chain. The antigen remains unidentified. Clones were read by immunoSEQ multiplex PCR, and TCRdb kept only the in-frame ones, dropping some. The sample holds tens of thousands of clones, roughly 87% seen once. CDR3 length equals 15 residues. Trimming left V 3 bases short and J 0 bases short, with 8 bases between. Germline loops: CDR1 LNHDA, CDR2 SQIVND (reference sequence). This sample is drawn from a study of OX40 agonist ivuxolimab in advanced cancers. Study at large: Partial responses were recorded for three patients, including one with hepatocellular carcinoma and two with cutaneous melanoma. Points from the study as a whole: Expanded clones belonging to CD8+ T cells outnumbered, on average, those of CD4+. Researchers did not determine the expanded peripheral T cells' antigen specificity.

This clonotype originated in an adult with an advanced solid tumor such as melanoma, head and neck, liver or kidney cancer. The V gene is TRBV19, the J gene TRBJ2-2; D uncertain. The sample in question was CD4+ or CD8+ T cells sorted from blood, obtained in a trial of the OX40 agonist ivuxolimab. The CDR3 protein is CASSIRKTNTGELFF. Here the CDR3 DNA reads TGTGCCAGTAGTATTCGAAAAACGAACACCGGGGAGCTGTTTTTT.